This TCR beta chain was recorded in a study of blood T cell repertoires in COVID-19 (dated by TCRdb to 2018 to 2021). In the study overall: The collaborator samples originated in the United States, Italy and Spain and spanned the acute and convalescent phases of COVID-19. Deeply sampled blood TCRbeta repertoires from subjects exposed to, actively infected with, or recovered from COVID-19 were included in the dataset. HLA class I and class II types, where available, came from metadata supplied by the sample provider rather than from assay-based typing. Samples were obtained from the ongoing ImmuneRACE study (first 160 participants) and from 1,254 subjects provided by 6 global collaborators. Nearly every sample came with metadata listing a de-identified subject ID, COVID-19 status, age in years and sex. The repertoires were released in a freely available public database intended as a resource for research on the immune response to SARS-CoV-2. The material from the prospective study consisted of cDNA or gDNA derived from T cells, B-cell-depleted T cells, or PBMCs. What the study reported, not specific to this receptor: Clinical and demographic metadata were provided uncurated, with the amount varying by source and participant.

The CDR3 holds 16 amino acids from the cysteine to the phenylalanine. The only DNA kept is the CDR3, 48 bases in frame from the first base. V was cut back by 0 bases and J by 5 bases, leaving a gap of 16 bases between them. The germline V gene (reference sequence) gives CDR1 as LGHDT and CDR2 as YNNKEL. The immunoSEQ Assay, a bias-controlled multiplex PCR, was used to amplify TCRbeta CDR3 regions from genomic DNA. As for the authors' bioinformatics: The number of nucleated cells in each sample was estimated from the amplification of reference gene primers within the assay. Sequence reads were collapsed and filtered to measure the absolute abundance of every unique TCRbeta CDR3 rearrangement. Productive Simpson clonality was computed per sample as the square root of Simpson's diversity index over productive rearrangements. The immuneACCESS repertoire file appears here via TCRdb, limited to in-frame rearrangements. These files lack a portion of the clones; in checked studies, under half of the deficit traces to unresolved V genes, and the cause of the others is not known. V, J and clone size are taken as reported in that table, and D and trimming were inferred from the DNA itself. A total of 130,000 to 150,000 clones appear in this sample, roughly 87% of them only once. The ten largest clones capture less than 2% of the sample.

Collaborating institutions collected whole blood in K2EDTA tubes following their own protocols. For TCRbeta analysis, collaborators shipped samples in one of three forms: frozen whole blood, isolated PBMCs, or DNA extracted from either of those sample types. As concerns this clone: What antigen it recognizes has not been identified. Per-base qualities were not stored, and no clone one base away is much larger.

The clonotype comes from a man aged 70 or older with acute or convalescent COVID-19. What was sequenced was peripheral blood. The chain is assembled from TRBV3-1 (or the pseudogene TRBV3-2) and TRBJ2-5, with the identity of the D gene unclear. The CDR3 region reads CASSQDSGIKRETQYF. At the DNA level, the sequence is TGTGCCAGCAGCCAAGATTCCGGCATCAAGAGGGAGACCCAGTACTTC.